The T cell receptor beta chain under discussion was sequenced for a study of cytomegalovirus exposure and HLA in healthy donors. Across the study: Unique TCRs numbering about 85 million, obtained from HLA-typed donors, made up an early data release. Findings and limits, study-wide: With further analysis later on, most CMV-associated TCR beta chains appeared HLA-restricted. High sensitivity and specificity were reportedly achieved when the classifier diagnosed cytomegalovirus status. Association of a missense DCLRE1C variant with TCR beta V- and J-gene trimming was reported in a later analysis.

Regarding this clone: Its antigen is not known.

Germline V gene lookup returns CDR1 LNHNV and CDR2 YYDKDF (reference sequence). The CDR3 length is 15 residues. The V gene lost 3 bases and the J gene lost 3 bases, with 11 bases spanning the gap. PCR employed 60 Vbeta and 13 Jbeta primers. TCRdb keeps only in-frame clones here, not all; method: immunoSEQ multiplex PCR. The table has 120,000 or so clones, 80% seen once. The sequence derives from a man aged 25 to 40 in good health and CMV-seronegative. The sample comprised PBMCs. V usage is TRBV15 and J usage is TRBJ1-4; D remains ambiguous. CDR3 nucleotides: TGTGCCACCAGCAGTTCTCGGAGACCTAATGAAAAACTGTTTTTT. It encodes CATSSSRRPNEKLFF.